This entry describes one TCR beta chain. Antigen unknown. The Oncomine TCR Beta short-read assay was applied to DNA of cultured CD4+ T cells. MiXCR, run by TCRdb on the PCR reads, gives a single entry per CDR3 protein. The table lists 9,500 to 15,000 distinct CDR3 sequences, over 30% of them singletons. Treatment given: approximately nine-day PBMC culture with coronavirus spike peptide pools or control peptides (ViraFEST assay). V gave up 3 bases and J gave up 0 bases, with 9 bases separating them. Germline V gene sequence: CDR1 SEHNR, CDR2 FQNEAQ (reference sequence). The CDR3 extends over 15 amino acids. The source of the sample is a study of vaccination and CD4 T cells after COVID-19. Study-level information: The convalescent group had six males, four females, seven Caucasians, two Asians, one multiracial. Study findings and constraints: The study found median SARS-CoV-2-reactive clonotypes rising from roughly 22 to 38, not significantly.

The rearrangement joins TRBV7-9 to TRBJ1-5; D is unclear. Sequenced material: cultured CD4+ T cells from blood. The receptor was derived from a human donor with COVID-19. CDR3 sequence reads: CASSLWVNSNQPQHF. The CDR3 nucleotides are TGTGCCAGCAGCTTGTGGGTGAATAGCAATCAGCCCCAGCATTTT.